This T cell receptor beta chain was identified during a study of blood T cell repertoires in COVID-19. Germline-derived CDR1 and CDR2 are SGHDT and YYEEEE. This CDR3 is 15 amino acids long. V was pared by 0 bases and J by 3 bases, with 9 bases between. This study enrolled people aged roughly 18 to 90 from roughly 22 US geographic areas. The repertoire was sequenced with immunoSEQ multiplex PCR; TCRdb's copy has only in-frame clones and lacks some. The repertoire holds hundreds of thousands of clones, with about 90% as singletons. Sequenced: PBMCs or T cells enriched from blood (not recorded which). The rearrangement links TRBV5-6 to TRBJ2-2, with D perhaps matching TRBD1 (6 bases). The clonotype comes from a woman in her thirties who had recovered from COVID-19. In DNA, the CDR3 is TGTGCCAGCAGCTTGGGGGGGCTCGACACCGGGGAGCTGTTTTTT. Translated: CASSLGGLDTGELFF.